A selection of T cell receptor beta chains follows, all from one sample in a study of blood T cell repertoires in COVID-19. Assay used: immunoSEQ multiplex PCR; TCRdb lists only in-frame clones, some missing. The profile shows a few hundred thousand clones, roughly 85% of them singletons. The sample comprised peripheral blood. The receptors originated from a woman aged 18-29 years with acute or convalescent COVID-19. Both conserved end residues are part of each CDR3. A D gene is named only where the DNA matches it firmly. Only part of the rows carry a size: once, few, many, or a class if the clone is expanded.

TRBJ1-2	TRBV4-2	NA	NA	TGTGCCAGCAGCCGCCCAGATGGGCGGGGTGGCTACACCTTC	CASSRPDGRGGYTF
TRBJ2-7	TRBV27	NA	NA	TGTGCCAGCAGTTCCCACAGGGAATCTTACGAGCAGTACTTC	CASSSHRESYEQYF
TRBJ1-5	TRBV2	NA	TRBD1	TGTGCCAGCAGCACACAGGGGACAAATCAGCCCCAGCATTTT	CASSTQGTNQPQHF
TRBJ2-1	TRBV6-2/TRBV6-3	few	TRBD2	TGTGCCAGCAGCCCTAGGACTAGCGGGAGGAGGGGGGTTTTCCACAATGAGCAGTTCTTC	CASSPRTSGRRGVFHNEQFF
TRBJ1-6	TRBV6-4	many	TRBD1	TGTGCCAGCAGTCTTAAGGGACAGACCTATAATTCACCCCTCCACTTT	CASSLKGQTYNSPLHF
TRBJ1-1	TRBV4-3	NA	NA	TGCGCCAGCAGCCAAGATCGGACTGGGAACACTGAAGCTTTCTTT	CASSQDRTGNTEAFF
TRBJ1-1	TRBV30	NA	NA	TGTGCCTTGGGTTGGGGCATTTCTTTCTTT	CALGWGISFF
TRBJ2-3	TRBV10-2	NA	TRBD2	TGCGCCAGCAGGGCCCTAGCGGGAGTAGGTGATACGCAGTATTTT	CASRALAGVGDTQYF
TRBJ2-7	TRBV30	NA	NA	TGTGCCTGGTATTCGGACCAGGGGCAGTACTTC	CAWYSDQGQYF
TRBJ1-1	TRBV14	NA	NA	TGTGCCAGCAGCCAAACCAACCCCAGGAACACTGAAGCTTTCTTT	CASSQTNPRNTEAFF
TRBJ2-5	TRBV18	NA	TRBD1	TGTGCCAGCTCACCTTCGACAGGGAAAGAGACCCAGTACTTC	CASSPSTGKETQYF
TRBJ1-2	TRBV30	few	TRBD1	TGTGCCTCTCGGACAGGGGAAGACTATGGCTACACCTTC	CASRTGEDYGYTF
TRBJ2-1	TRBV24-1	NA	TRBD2	TGTGCCACCAGTGATTTCAGCGGGAGGGGGTCCTACAATGAGCAGTTCTTC	CATSDFSGRGSYNEQFF
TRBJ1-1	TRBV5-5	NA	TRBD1	TGTGCCAGCACCACAGTGGACAGGGTGAACACTGAAGCTTTCTTT	CASTTVDRVNTEAFF